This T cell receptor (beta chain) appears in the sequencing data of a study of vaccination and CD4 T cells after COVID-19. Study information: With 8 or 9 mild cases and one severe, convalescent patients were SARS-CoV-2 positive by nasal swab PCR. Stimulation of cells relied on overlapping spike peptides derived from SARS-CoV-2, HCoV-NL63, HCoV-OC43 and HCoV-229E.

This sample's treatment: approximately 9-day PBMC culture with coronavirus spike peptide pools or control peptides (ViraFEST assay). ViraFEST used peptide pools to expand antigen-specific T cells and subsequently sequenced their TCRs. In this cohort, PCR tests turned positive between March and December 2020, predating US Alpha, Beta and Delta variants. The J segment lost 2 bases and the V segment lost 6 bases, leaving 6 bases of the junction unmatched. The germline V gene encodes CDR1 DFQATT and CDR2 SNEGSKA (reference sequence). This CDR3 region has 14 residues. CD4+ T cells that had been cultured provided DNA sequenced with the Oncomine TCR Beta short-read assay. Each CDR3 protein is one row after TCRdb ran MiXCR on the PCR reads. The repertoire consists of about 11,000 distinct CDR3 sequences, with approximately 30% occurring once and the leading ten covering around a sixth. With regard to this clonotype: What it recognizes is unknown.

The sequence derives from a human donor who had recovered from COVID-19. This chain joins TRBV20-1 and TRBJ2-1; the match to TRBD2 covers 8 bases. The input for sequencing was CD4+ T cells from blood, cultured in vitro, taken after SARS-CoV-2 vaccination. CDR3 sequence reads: CSALTGGAYNEQFF. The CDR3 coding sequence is TGCAGTGCGCTAACCGGGGGGGCCTACAATGAGCAGTTCTTC.